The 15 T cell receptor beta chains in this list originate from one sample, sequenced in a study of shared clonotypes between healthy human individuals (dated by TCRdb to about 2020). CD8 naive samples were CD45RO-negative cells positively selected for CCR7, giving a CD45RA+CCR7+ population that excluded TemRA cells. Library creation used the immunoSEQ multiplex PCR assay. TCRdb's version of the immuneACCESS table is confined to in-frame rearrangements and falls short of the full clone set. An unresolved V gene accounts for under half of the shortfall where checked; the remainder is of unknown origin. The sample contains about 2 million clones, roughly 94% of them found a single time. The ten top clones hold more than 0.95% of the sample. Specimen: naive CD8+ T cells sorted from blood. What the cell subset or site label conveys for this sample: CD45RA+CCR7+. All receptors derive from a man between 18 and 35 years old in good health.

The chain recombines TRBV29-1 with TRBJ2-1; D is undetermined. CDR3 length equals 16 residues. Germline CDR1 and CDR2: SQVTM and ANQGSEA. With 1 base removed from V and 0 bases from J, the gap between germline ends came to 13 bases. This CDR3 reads CSVEGVALSSYNEQFF. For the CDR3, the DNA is TGCAGCGTTGAAGGGGTGGCGCTCAGCTCCTACAATGAGCAGTTCTTC.

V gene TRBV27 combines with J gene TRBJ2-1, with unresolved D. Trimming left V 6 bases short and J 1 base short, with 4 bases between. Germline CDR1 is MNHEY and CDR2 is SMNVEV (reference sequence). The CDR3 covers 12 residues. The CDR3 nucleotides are TGTGCCAGCAGGGCTTCCTACAATGAGCAGTTCTTC. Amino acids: CASRASYNEQFF.

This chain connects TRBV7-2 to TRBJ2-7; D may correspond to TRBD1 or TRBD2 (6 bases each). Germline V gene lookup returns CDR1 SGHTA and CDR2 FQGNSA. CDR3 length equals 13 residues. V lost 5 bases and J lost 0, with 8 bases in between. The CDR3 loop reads CASSEGGSYEQYF. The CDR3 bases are TGTGCCAGCAGCGAGGGGGGCTCCTACGAGCAGTACTTC.

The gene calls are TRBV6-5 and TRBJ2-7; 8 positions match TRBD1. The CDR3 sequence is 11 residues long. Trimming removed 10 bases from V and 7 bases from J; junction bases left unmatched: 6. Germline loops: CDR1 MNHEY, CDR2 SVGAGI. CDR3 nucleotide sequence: TGTGCCACCCGACAGGGGTGGGAGCAGTACTTC. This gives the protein CATRQGWEQYF.

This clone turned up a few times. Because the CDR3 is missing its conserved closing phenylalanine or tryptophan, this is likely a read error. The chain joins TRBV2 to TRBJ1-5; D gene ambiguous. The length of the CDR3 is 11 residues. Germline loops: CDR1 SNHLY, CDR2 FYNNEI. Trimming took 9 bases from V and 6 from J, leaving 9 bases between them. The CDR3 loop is CASGMSQPQHS. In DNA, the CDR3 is TGTGCCAGTGGGATGAGTCAGCCCCAGCATTCT.

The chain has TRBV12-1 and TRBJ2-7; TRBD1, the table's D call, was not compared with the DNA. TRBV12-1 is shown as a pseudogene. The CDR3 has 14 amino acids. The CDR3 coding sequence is TGTGCCAGCAGCTTTCGGGACAGCTCCTACGAGCAGTACTTC. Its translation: CASSFRDSSYEQYF.

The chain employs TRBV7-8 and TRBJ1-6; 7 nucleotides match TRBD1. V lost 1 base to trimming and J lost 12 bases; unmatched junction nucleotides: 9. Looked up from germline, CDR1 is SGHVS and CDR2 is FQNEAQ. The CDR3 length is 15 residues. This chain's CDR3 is CASSLVGQAQGPLHF. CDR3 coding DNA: TGTGCCAGCAGCTTAGTCGGACAGGCTCAGGGACCCCTCCACTTT.

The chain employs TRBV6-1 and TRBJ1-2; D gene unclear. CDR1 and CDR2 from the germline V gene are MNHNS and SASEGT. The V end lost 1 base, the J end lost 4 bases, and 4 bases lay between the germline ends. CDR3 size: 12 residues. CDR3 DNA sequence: TGTGCCAGCAGTGAAGAGCCCTATGGCTACACCTTC. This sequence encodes CASSEEPYGYTF.

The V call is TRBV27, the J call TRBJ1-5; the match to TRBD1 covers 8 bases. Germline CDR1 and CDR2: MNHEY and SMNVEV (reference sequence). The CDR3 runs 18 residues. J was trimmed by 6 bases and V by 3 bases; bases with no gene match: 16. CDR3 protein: CASSFRSGQGAASQPQHF. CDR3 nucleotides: TGTGCCAGCAGTTTTAGGTCGGGGCAGGGGGCCGCAAGTCAGCCCCAGCATTTT.

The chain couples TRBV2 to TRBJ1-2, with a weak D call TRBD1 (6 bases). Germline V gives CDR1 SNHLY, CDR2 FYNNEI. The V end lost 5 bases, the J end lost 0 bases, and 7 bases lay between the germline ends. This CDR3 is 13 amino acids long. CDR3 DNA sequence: TGTGCCAGCAGTCGGACAGCTAACTATGGCTACACCTTC. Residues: CASSRTANYGYTF.

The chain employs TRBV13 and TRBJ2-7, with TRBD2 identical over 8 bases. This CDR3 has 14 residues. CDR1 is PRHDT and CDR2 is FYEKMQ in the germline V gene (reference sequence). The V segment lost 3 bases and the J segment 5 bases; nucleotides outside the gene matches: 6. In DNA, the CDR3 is TGTGCCAGCAGCTTGATCCAGCGGGGGAACGAGCAGTACTTC. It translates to CASSLIQRGNEQYF.

CDR3 sequence reads: CASSPEQGRVTEAFF. CDR3 DNA sequence: TGTGCCAGCAGTCCAGAACAGGGAAGGGTAACTGAAGCTTTCTTT. J is TRBJ1-1 and V is TRBV28, with a possible D match to TRBD1 (6 bases). V lost 5 bases and J lost 5, with 18 bases in between. CDR3 length equals 15 residues. Germline CDR1 is MDHEN and CDR2 is SYDVKM.

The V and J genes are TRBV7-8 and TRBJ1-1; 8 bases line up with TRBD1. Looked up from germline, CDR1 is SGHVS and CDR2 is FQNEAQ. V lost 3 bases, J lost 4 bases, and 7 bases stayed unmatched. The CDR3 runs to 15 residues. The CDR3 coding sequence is TGTGCCAGCAGCTTGTACAGGGGGGCGGGCACTGAAGCTTTCTTT. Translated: CASSLYRGAGTEAFF.

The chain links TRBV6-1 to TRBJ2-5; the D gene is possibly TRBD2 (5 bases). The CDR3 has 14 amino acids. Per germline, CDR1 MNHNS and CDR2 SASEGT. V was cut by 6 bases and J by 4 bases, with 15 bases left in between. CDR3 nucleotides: TGTGCCAGCAGCGTAACGGGGTTAGGAGAGACCCAGTACTTC. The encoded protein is CASSVTGLGETQYF.

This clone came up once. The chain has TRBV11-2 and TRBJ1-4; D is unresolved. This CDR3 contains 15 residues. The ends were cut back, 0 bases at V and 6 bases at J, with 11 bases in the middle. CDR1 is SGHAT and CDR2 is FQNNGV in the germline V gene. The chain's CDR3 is CASSLDAGGYEKLFF. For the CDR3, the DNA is TGTGCCAGCAGCTTAGATGCGGGTGGCTATGAAAAACTGTTTTTT.